This passage covers 12 T cell receptor beta chains from one sample sequenced in a study of cytomegalovirus exposure and HLA in healthy donors. Libraries were prepared by immunoSEQ multiplex PCR; TCRdb keeps only in-frame clonotypes and omits some of them. The table records over 150,000 clones, roughly 90% of them present only once. Source material: PBMCs. These receptors were collected from a man aged 18 to 29 in good health and CMV-seropositive.

The chain is built from TRBV7-2 and TRBJ2-1; D gene ambiguous. V was trimmed by 11 bases and J by 7 bases, leaving 12 bases between them. Germline V gene data show CDR1 as SGHTA and CDR2 as FQGNSA. This CDR3 comprises 11 residues. Written as DNA, the CDR3 is TGTGCCGTGGTTAGTCGGAATGAGCAGTTCTTC. The encoded protein is CAVVSRNEQFF.

This chain joins TRBV19 and TRBJ2-5; tentatively, D is TRBD1 (6 bases). This CDR3 comprises 16 residues. In germline, CDR1 is LNHDA, CDR2 SQIVND (reference sequence). Trimming took off 5 bases at V and 4 bases at J, with 20 bases between the two ends. Here the CDR3 reads CASSPQGAGLRETQYF. Here the CDR3 DNA reads TGTGCCAGTAGTCCACAGGGAGCTGGGTTACGAGAGACCCAGTACTTC. Looking up the rest from reference TRBV19 and TRBJ2-5 gives the full variable domain: DGGITQSPKYLFRKEGQNVTLSCEQNLNHDAMYWYRQDPGQGLRLIYYSQIVNDFQKGDIAEGYSVSREKKESFPLTVTSAQKNPTAFYLCASSPQGAGLRETQYFGPGTRLLVL.

The gene calls are TRBV9 and TRBJ2-2; 7 nucleotides agree with TRBD1. The V and J ends lost 4 bases and 6 bases, in that order; junction bases with no gene match: 6. CDR3 length: 14 residues. CDR1 is SGDLS and CDR2 is YYNGEE in the germline V gene. The CDR3 nucleotides are TGTGCCAGCAGCTCCAGACAGGGACCCGGGGAGCTGTTTTTT. Amino acid sequence: CASSSRQGPGELFF.

The CDR3 DNA is TGTGCCAGCAGCTTGGACAGGGGTCAGACCCAGTACTTC. Protein: CASSLDRGQTQYF. The rearrangement joins TRBV5-4 to TRBJ2-5, with 7 bases aligning to TRBD1. J lost 6 bases, V lost 0 bases, and 2 bases had no gene match. The CDR3 is 13 amino acids. Looked up from germline, CDR1 is SGHNT and CDR2 is YYREEE (reference sequence).

The chain joins TRBV28 to TRBJ1-1; D might be TRBD1 (5 bases). Germline CDR1 is MDHEN and CDR2 is SYDVKM. CDR3 length: 15 residues. V lost 3 bases and J lost 5, with 16 bases in between. CDR3 coding DNA: TGTGCCAGCAGTTTTGGGGACTCCCTGTCGACTGAAGCTTTCTTT. Translating gives CASSFGDSLSTEAFF.

V usage is TRBV27 and J usage is TRBJ2-2; TRBD1 is a possible D gene (5 bases). The CDR3 spans 13 residues. Germline V gene sequence: CDR1 MNHEY, CDR2 SMNVEV (reference sequence). The V and J ends lost 8 bases and 0 bases respectively, with 7 bases between them. The CDR3 nucleotides read TGTGCCAGCGGCAGGGCGAACACCGGGGAGCTGTTTTTT. Protein product: CASGRANTGELFF.

This clone was seen once. The chain employs TRBV5-1 and TRBJ2-3; TRBD2 matches at 11 bases. From germline, CDR1 is SGHRS and CDR2 YFSETQ. The length of the CDR3 is 15 residues. Trimming took 6 bases from V and 6 from J; bases not matched to a gene: 9. Here the CDR3 reads CASTSGTSGADTQYF. The DNA of the CDR3 is TGCGCCAGCACTTCCGGGACTAGCGGAGCGGATACGCAGTATTTT.

The gene calls are TRBV6-1 and TRBJ2-7; a weak D match, TRBD2 (6 bases). The V and J ends lost 0 bases and 5 bases respectively, with 14 bases between them. Germline CDR1 reads MNHNS; CDR2 reads SASEGT. The CDR3 runs 15 residues. The DNA of the CDR3 is TGTGCCAGCAGTGAAGCGGGGACTGGCCCACACGAGCAGTACTTC. It specifies CASSEAGTGPHEQYF.

The genes are TRBV11-2 and TRBJ2-7; TRBD2 aligns across 9 bases. Germline-derived CDR1 and CDR2 are SGHAT and FQNNGV. This CDR3 is built from 17 residues. The ends lost 2 bases at V and 2 bases at J; junction bases unmatched: 10. CDR3 loop: CASSLSLAGPEPYEQYF. CDR3 nucleotides: TGTGCCAGCAGCTTATCCCTAGCGGGACCCGAGCCCTACGAGCAGTACTTC.

The J gene is TRBJ1-3, the V gene TRBV29-1; D is possibly TRBD1 (6 bases). Germline V lookup: CDR1 SQVTM, CDR2 ANQGSEA. The CDR3 consists of 16 residues. Trimming cost V 8 bases and J 4 bases, with 24 bases left between them. CDR3 sequence: CSSEGGGHKPGNTIYF. The CDR3 nucleotides read TGCAGCTCTGAGGGGGGGGGCCACAAGCCAGGAAACACCATATATTTT.

The V call is TRBV11-2, the J call TRBJ2-1; 9 nucleotides line up with TRBD1. Germline CDR1 is SGHAT and CDR2 is FQNNGV. The length of the CDR3 is 15 residues. With 4 bases clipped from V and 7 bases from J, the junction kept 8 bases outside the gene matches. CDR3 in amino acids: CASSSRTGAGNEQFF. The CDR3, as DNA: TGTGCCAGCAGCTCCCGGACAGGGGCAGGGAATGAGCAGTTCTTC.

The chain employs TRBV6-1 and TRBJ1-5; D is undetermined. CDR3 size: 14 residues. Trimming pared 5 bases from V and 1 base from J, leaving 9 bases between. The germline gives CDR1 MNHNS, CDR2 SASEGT. CDR3 residues: CASSLGLSNQPQHF. The DNA of the CDR3 is TGTGCCAGCAGTCTAGGTTTGAGCAATCAGCCCCAGCATTTT.